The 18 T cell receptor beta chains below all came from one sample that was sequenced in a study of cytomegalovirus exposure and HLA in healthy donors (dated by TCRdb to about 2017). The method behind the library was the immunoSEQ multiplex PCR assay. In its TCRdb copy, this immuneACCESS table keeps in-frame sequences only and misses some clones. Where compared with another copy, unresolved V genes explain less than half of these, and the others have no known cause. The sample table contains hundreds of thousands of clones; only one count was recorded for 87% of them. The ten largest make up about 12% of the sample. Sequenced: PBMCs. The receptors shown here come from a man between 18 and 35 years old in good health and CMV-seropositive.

The CDR3 DNA reads as TGTGCCAGCAGTCCGACAGGGGCTGCAGATACGCAGTATTTT. Translated: CASSPTGAADTQYF. The chain combines TRBV27 with TRBJ2-3, with TRBD1 matching 8 bases. Germline trimming cut 5 bases from V and 4 bases from J; bases unmatched to any gene: 5. The CDR3 runs to 14 residues. Germline CDR1 is MNHEY and CDR2 is SMNVEV (reference sequence).

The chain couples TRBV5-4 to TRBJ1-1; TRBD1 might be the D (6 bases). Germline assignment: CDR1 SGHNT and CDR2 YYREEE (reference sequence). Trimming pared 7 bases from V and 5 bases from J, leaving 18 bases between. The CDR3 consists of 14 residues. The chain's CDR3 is CASSDDTGITEAFF. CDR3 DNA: TGTGCCAGCTCGGATGATACAGGGATAACTGAAGCTTTCTTT. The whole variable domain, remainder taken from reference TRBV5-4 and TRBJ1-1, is ETGVTQSPTHLIKTRGQQVTLRCSSQSGHNTVSWYQQALGQGPQFIFQYYREEENGRGNFPPRFSGLQFPNYSSELNVNALELDDSALYLCASSDDTGITEAFFGQGTRLTVV.

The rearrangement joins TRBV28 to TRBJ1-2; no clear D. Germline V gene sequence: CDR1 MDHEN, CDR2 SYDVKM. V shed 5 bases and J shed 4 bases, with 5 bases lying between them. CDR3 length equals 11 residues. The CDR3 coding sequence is TGTGCCAGCAGTCAGATCTATGGCTACACCTTC. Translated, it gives CASSQIYGYTF.

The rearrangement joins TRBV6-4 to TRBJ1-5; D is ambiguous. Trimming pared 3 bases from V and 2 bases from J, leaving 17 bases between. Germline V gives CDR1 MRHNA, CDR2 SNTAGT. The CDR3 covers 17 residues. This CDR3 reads CASSEVRQNYRNQPQHF. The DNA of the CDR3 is TGTGCCAGCAGTGAAGTGAGGCAGAATTATCGCAATCAGCCCCAGCATTTT.

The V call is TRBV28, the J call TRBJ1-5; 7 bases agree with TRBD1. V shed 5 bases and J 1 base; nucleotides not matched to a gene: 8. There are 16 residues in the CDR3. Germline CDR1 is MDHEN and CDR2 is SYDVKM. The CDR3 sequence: CASSPPRQGSNQPQHF. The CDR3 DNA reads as TGTGCCAGCAGTCCCCCCCGACAGGGAAGCAATCAGCCCCAGCATTTT.

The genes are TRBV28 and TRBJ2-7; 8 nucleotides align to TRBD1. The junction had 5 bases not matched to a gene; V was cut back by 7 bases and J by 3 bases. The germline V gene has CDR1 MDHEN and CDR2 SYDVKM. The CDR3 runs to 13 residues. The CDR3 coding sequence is TGTGCCAGCAAGGACAGGGCTATCTACGAGCAGTACTTC. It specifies CASKDRAIYEQYF.

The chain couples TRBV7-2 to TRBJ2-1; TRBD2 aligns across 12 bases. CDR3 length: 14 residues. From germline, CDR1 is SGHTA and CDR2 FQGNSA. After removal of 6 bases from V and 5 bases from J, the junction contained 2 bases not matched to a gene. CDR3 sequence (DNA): TGTGCCAGCAGGAGGACTAGCGGGGACAATGAGCAGTTCTTC. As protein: CASRRTSGDNEQFF.

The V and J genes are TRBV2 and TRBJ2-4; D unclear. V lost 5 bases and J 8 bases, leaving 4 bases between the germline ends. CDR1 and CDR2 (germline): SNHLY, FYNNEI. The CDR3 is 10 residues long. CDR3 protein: CASSWDIQYF. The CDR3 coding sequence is TGTGCCAGCAGTTGGGACATTCAGTACTTC. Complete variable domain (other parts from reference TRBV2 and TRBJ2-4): EPEVTQTPSHQVTQMGQEVILRCVPISNHLYFYWYRQILGQKVEFLVSFYNNEISEKSEIFDDQFSVERPDGSNFTLKIRSTKLEDSAMYFCASSWDIQYFGAGTRLSVL.

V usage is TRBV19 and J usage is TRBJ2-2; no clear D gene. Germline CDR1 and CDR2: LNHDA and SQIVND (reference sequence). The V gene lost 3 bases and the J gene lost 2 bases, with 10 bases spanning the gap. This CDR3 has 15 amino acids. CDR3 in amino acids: CASSIGDLNTGELFF. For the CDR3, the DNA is TGTGCCAGTAGTATTGGGGATCTAAACACCGGGGAGCTGTTTTTT.

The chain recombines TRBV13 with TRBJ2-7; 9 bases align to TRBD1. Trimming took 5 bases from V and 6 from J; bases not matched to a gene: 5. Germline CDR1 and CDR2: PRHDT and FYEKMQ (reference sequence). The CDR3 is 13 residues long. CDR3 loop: CASSPGTGFEQYF. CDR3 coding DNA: TGTGCCAGCAGCCCCGGGACAGGGTTCGAGCAGTACTTC.

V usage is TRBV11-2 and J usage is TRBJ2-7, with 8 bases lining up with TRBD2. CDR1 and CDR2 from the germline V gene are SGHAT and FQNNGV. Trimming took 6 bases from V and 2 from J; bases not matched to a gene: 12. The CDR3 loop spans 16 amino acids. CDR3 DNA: TGTGCCAGCAGACTTTACCGAGCGGGAGACCCCTACGAGCAGTACTTC. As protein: CASRLYRAGDPYEQYF.

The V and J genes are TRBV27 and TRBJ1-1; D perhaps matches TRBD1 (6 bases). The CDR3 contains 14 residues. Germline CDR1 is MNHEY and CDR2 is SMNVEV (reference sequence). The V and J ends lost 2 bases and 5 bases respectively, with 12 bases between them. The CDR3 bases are TGTGCCAGCAGTTTACAGGGGTCCAGAACTGAAGCTTTCTTT. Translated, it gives CASSLQGSRTEAFF.

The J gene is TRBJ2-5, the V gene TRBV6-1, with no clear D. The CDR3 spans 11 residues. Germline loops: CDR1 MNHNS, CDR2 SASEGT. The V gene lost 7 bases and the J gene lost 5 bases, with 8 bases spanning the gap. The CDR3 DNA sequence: TGTGCCAGCACAGTGGAGGAGACCCAGTACTTC. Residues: CASTVEETQYF.

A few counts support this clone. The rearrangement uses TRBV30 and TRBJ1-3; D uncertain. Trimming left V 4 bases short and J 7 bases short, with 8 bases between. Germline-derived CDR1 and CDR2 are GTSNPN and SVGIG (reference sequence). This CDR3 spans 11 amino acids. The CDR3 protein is CAWTLGNTIYF. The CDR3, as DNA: TGTGCCTGGACCCTCGGGAACACCATATATTTT.

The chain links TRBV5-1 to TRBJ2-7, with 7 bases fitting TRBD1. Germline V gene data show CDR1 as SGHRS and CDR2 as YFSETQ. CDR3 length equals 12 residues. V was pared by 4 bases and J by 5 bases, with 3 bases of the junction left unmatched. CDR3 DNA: TGCGCCAGCAGCCCCACAGGGGACGAGCAGTACTTC. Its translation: CASSPTGDEQYF.

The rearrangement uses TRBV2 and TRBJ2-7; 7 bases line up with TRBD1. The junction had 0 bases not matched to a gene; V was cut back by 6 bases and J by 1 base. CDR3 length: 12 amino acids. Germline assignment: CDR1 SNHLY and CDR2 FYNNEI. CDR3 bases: TGTGCCAGCAGGGGACAGTCCTACGAGCAGTACTTC. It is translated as CASRGQSYEQYF.

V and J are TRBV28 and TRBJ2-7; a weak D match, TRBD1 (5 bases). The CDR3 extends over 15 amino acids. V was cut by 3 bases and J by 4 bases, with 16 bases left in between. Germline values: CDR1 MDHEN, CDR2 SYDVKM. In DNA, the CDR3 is TGTGCCAGCAGTTTGGGGCCCTCCCCCGGATACGAGCAGTACTTC. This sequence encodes CASSLGPSPGYEQYF.

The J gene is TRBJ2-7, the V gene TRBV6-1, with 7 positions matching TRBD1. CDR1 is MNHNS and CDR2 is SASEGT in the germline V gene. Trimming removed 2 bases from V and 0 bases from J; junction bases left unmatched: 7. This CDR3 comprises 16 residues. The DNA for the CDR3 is TGTGCCAGCAGTGAACTTATGGCAGGGGGCTCCTACGAGCAGTACTTC. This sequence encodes CASSELMAGGSYEQYF.